This T cell receptor (beta chain) was sequenced for a study of T cell responses to AZD1222 COVID-19 vaccine. Germline V gene sequence: CDR1 SGHDT, CDR2 YYEEEE. There are 14 residues in the CDR3. The V end lost 0 bases, the J end lost 9 bases, and 13 bases lay between the germline ends. The protocol was immunoSEQ multiplex PCR, while the TCRdb copy is restricted to in-frame clones and leaves out a portion. Of some 130,000 clones in the sample, roughly 90% were seen once. Concerning this clone: Its antigen remains unidentified.

Study conclusions and caveats: Donor demographics were predominantly white British with a female majority; clonal diversity may be underestimated. Targeting of unmutated variant regions was reportedly seen in nearly half of spike-specific TCRs. Among vaccine-associated CD4 TCRs, coverage spanned spike, with dominance at 160-218 and 743-854. Breadth and depth of Spike-specific TCRs rose after two AZD1222 doses.

The sequenced sample was peripheral blood, obtained on day 0 of AZD1222 vaccination. The sequence was collected from an adult in good health. The J gene is TRBJ1-5, the V gene TRBV5-6; D is perhaps TRBD1 (5 bases). The DNA for the CDR3 is TGTGCCAGCAGCTTGGGAGGGGTAAATTGGCCCCAGCATTTT. Its protein is CASSLGGVNWPQHF.